The present entry profiles one TCR beta chain with its context. There are 16 residues in the CDR3. Germline-derived CDR1 and CDR2 are LNHDA and SQIVND (reference sequence). J lost 2 bases, V lost 3 bases, and 6 bases had no gene match. Sequenced by immunoSEQ multiplex PCR; TCRdb stores in-frame clones only, minus some. The repertoire holds tens of thousands of clones, with roughly four fifths as singletons. The data stem from a study of PD-L1 blockade in urothelial cancer. Study at large: Patients arrived having already received 0 to 3 prior chemotherapy regimens.

The receptor's source is an older man with urothelial cancer. Specimen: PBMCs, collected around atezolizumab (anti-PD-L1) treatment. This chain joins TRBV19 and TRBJ2-3, with 9 bases fitting TRBD2. The CDR3 DNA follows: TGTGCCAGTAGTATTTGGGCTAGCGGGATCACAGATACGCAGTATTTT. This gives the protein CASSIWASGITDTQYF. Variable domain in full (rest from reference TRBV19 and TRBJ2-3): DGGITQSPKYLFRKEGQNVTLSCEQNLNHDAMYWYRQDPGQGLRLIYYSQIVNDFQKGDIAEGYSVSREKKESFPLTVTSAQKNPTAFYLCASSIWASGITDTQYFGPGTRLTVL.